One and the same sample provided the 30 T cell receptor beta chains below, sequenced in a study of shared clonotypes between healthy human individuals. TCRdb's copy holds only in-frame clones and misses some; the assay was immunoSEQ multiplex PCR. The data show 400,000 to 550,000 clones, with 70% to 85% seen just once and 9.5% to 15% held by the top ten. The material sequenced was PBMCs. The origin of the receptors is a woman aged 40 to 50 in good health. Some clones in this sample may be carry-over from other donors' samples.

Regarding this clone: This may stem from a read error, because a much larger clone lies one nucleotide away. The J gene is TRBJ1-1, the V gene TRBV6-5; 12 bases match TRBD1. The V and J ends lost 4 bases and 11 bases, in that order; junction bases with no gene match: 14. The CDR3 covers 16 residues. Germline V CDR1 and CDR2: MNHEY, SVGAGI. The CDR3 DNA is TGTGCCAGCAGTTCCACCCCCGGGACAGGGGGCCTGGTGGCTTTCTTT. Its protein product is CASSSTPGTGGLVAFF.

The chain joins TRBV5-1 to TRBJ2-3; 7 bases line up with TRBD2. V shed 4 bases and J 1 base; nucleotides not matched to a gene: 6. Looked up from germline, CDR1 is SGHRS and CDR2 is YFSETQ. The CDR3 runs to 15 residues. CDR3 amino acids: CASSGRARGTDTQYF. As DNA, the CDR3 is TGCGCCAGCAGCGGGAGGGCCCGAGGCACAGATACGCAGTATTTT. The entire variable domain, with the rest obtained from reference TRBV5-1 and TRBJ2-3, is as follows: KAGVTQTPRYLIKTRGQQVTLSCSPISGHRSVSWYQQTPGQGLQFLFEYFSETQRNKGNFPGRFSGRQFSNSRSEMNVSTLELGDSALYLCASSGRARGTDTQYFGPGTRLTVL.

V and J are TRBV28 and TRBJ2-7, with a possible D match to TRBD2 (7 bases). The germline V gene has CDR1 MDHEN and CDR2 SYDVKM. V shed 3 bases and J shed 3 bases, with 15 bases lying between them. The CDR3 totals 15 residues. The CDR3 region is CASSFSRGGVYEQYF. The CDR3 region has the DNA TGTGCCAGCAGTTTTAGCAGGGGAGGGGTCTACGAGCAGTACTTC.

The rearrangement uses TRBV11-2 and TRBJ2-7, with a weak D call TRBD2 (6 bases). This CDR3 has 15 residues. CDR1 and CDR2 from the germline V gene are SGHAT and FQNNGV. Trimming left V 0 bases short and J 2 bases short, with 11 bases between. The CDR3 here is CASSLDVAATYEQYF. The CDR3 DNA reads TGTGCCAGCAGCTTAGATGTAGCGGCCACCTACGAGCAGTACTTC.

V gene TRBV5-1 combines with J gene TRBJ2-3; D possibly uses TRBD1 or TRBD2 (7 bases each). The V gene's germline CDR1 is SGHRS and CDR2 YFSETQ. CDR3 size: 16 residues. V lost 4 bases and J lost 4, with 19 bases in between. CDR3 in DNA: TGCGCCAGCAGCCTTAACACAGGGGAGGGAGCAGATACGCAGTATTTT. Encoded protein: CASSLNTGEGADTQYF.

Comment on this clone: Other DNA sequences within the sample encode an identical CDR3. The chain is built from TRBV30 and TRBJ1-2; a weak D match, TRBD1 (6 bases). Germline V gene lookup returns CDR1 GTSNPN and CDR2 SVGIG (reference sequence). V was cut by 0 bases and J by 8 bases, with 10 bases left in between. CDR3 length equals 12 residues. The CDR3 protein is CAWSVGGGGYTF. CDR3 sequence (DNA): TGTGCCTGGAGTGTGGGGGGCGGCGGCTACACCTTC.

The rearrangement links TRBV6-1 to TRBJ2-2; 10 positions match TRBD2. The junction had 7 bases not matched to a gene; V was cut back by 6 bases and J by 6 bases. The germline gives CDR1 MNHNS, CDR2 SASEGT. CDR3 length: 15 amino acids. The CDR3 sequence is CASSPLAGYSGELFF. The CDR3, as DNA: TGTGCCAGCAGCCCACTAGCGGGATATTCCGGGGAGCTGTTTTTT.

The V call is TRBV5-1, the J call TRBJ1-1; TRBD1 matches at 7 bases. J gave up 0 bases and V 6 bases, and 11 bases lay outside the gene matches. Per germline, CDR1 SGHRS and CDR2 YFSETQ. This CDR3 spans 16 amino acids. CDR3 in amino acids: CASTPQGGNLNTEAFF. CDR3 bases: TGCGCCAGCACCCCGCAAGGGGGCAACTTGAACACTGAAGCTTTCTTT.

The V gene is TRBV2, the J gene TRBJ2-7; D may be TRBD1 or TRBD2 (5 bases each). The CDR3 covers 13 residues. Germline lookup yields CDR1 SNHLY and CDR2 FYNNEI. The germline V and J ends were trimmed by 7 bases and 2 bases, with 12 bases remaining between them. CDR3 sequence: CASNRDGTYEQYF. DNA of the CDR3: TGTGCCAGCAACCGGGACGGGACCTACGAGCAGTACTTC.

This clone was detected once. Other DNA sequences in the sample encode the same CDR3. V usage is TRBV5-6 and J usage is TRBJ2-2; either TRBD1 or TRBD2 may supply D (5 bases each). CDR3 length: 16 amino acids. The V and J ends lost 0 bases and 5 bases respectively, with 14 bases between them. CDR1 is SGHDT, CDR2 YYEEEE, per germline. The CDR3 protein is CASSLAGAGGTGELFF. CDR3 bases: TGTGCCAGCAGCTTGGCCGGGGCAGGCGGTACCGGGGAGCTGTTTTTT.

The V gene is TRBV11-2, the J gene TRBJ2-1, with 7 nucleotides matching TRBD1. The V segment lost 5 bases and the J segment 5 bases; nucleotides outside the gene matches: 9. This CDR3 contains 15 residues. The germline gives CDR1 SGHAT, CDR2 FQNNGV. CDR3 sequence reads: CASSPQGDSHNEQFF. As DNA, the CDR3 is TGTGCCAGCAGCCCCCAGGGGGATTCTCACAATGAGCAGTTCTTC.

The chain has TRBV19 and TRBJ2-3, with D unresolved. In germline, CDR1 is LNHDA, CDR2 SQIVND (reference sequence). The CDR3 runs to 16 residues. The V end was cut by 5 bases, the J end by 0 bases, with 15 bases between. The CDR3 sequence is CASSSRSAYSTDTQYF. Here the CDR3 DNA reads TGTGCCAGTAGTTCTCGTTCTGCCTATAGCACAGATACGCAGTATTTT.

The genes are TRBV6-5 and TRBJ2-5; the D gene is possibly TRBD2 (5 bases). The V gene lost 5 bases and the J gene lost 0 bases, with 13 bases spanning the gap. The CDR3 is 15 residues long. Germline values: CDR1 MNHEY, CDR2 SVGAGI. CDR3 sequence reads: CASSRGRRYQETQYF. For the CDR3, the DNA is TGTGCCAGCAGTCGCGGGCGGCGGTACCAAGAGACCCAGTACTTC.

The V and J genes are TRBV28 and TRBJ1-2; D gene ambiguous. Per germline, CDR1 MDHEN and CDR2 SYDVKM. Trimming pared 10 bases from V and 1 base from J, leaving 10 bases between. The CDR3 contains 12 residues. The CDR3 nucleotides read TGTGCCACCAGGACCGGTAACTATGGCTACACCTTC. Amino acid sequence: CATRTGNYGYTF.

CDR3 residues: CASSFRDRGSNQPQHF. The DNA for the CDR3 is TGTGCCAGCAGTTTTCGGGACAGGGGTAGCAATCAGCCCCAGCATTTT. V and J are TRBV28 and TRBJ1-5; 10 positions match TRBD1. The CDR3 is 16 amino acids. The germline gives CDR1 MDHEN, CDR2 SYDVKM. The trim removed 3 bases at V and 0 bases at J, leaving 2 bases unmatched.

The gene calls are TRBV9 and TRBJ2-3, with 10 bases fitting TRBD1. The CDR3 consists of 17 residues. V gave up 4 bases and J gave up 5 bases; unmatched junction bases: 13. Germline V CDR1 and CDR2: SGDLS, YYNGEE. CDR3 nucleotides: TGTGCCAGCAGCCCTTCCGCCGGGACAGGGGTTTTAGATACGCAGTATTTT. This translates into CASSPSAGTGVLDTQYF.

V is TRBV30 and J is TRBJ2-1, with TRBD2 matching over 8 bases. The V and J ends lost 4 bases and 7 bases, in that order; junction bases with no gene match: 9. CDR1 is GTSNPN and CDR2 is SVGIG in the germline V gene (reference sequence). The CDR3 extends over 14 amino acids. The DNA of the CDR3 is TGTGCCTGGACCCAGGGTAGCGGGGTAAATGAGCAGTTCTTC. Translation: CAWTQGSGVNEQFF.

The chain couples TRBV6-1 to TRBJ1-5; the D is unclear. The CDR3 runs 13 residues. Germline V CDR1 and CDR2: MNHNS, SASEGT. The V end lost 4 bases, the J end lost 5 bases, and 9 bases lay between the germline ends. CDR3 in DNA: TGTGCCAGCAGTGCCATGTGGGATCAGCCCCAGCATTTT. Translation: CASSAMWDQPQHF.

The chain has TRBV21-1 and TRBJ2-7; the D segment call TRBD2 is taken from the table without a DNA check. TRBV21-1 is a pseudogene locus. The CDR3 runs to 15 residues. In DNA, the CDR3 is TGTGCCAGCAGCAAAGGGAGGACGCACTCCTACGAGCAGTACTTC. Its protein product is CASSKGRTHSYEQYF.

CDR3 region: CASSLRSALPYEQYF. The DNA of the CDR3 is TGTGCCAGCAGTTTGCGTTCCGCTCTACCCTACGAGCAGTACTTC. The chain has TRBV28 and TRBJ2-7, with D uncertain. Germline V gene data show CDR1 as MDHEN and CDR2 as SYDVKM. The CDR3 totals 15 residues. Trimming shortened V by 3 bases and J by 2 bases, and 14 bases separated the two germline ends.

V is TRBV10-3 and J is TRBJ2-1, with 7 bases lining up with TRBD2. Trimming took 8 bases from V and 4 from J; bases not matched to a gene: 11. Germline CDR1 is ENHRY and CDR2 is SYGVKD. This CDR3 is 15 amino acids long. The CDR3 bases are TGTGCCATCCGCGGGGACGGCGGGAGTTACAATGAGCAGTTCTTC. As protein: CAIRGDGGSYNEQFF.

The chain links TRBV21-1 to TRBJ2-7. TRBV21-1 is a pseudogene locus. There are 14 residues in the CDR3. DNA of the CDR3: TGTGCCAGCAGCGCCGGGACCTTAACAAGCGAGCAGTACTTC. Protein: CASSAGTLTSEQYF.

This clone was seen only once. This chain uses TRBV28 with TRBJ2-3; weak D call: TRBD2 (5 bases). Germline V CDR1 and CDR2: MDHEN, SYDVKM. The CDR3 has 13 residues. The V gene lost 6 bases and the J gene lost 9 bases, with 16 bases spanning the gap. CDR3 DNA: TGTGCCAGCAGCCTTAACCCCCCGGGGACGCAGTATTTT. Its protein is CASSLNPPGTQYF.

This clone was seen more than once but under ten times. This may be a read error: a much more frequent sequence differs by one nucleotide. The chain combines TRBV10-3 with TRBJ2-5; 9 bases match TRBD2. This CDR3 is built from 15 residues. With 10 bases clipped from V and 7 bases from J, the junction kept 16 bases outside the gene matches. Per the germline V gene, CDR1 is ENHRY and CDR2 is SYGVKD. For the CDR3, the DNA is TGTGCCACACAGGACAGCGGGGGGTCGTGGGTGACCCAGTACTTC. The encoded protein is CATQDSGGSWVTQYF.

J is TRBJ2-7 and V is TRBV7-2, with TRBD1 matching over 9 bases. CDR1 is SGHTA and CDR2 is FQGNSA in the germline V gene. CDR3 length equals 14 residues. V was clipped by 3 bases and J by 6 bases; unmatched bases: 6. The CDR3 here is CASSFRTGDLEQYF. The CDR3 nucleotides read TGTGCCAGCAGCTTCCGGACAGGGGACCTCGAGCAGTACTTC.

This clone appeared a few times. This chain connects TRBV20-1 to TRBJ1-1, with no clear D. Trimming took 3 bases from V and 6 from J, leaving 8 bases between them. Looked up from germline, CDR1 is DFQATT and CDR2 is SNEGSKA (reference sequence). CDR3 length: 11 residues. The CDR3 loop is CSASPAPEAFF. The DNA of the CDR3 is TGCAGTGCTAGTCCCGCCCCTGAAGCTTTCTTT.

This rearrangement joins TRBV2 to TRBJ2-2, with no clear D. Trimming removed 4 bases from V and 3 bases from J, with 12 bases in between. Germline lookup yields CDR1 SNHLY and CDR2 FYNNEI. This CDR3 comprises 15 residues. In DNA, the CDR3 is TGTGCCAGCAGTGCTATGGGGTCCGACACCGGGGAGCTGTTTTTT. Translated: CASSAMGSDTGELFF.

The CDR3 spells CASTINGVGDQPQHF. The CDR3 DNA reads TGTGCCAGCACCATCAATGGGGTAGGGGATCAGCCCCAGCATTTT. The chain links TRBV6-1 to TRBJ1-5; a weak D match, TRBD1 (5 bases). There are 15 residues in the CDR3. From germline, CDR1 is MNHNS and CDR2 SASEGT. The ends were cut back, 7 bases at V and 5 bases at J, with 18 bases in the middle.

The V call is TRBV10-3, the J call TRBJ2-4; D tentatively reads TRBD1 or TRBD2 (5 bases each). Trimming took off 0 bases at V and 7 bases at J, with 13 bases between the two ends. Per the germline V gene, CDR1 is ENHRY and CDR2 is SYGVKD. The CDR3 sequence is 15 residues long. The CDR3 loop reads CAISESGAIENIQYF. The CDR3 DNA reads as TGTGCCATCAGTGAGTCCGGGGCGATAGAGAACATTCAGTACTTC.

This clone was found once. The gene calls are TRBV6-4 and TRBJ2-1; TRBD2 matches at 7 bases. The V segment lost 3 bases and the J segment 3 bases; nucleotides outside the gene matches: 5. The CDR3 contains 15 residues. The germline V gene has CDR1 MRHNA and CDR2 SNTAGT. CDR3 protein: CASSDGLADYNEQFF. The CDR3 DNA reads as TGTGCCAGCAGTGATGGGCTAGCGGACTACAATGAGCAGTTCTTC.